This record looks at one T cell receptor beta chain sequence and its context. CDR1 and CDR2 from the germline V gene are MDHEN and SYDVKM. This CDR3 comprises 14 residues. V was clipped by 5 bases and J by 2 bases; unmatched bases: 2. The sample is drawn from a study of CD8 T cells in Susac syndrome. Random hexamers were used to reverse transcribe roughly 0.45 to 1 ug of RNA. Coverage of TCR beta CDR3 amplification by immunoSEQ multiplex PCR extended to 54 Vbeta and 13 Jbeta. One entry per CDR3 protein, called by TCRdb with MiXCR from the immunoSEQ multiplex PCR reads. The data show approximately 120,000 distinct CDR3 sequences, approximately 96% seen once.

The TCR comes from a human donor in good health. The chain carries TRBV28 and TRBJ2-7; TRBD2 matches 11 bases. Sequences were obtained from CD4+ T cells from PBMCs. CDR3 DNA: TGTGCCAGCAGTATTAGCGGGAGGGCCTACGAGCAGTACTTC. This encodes CASSISGRAYEQYF.